What follows are 27 T cell receptor beta chains derived from one specimen sequenced in a study of T cells in localized non-small cell lung cancer. TCRdb keeps only in-frame clones here, not all; method: immunoSEQ multiplex PCR. The sample consists of 25,000 to 40,000 clones, about four fifths of them appearing once. Material: peripheral blood, obtained before any cancer treatment. All receptors come from a male donor aged 60 or over with stage III squamous cell lung carcinoma.

In its sample, this clone was seen a few times. The rearrangement uses TRBV5-4 and TRBJ2-7; 8 bases are a match to TRBD1. V lost 3 bases, J lost 4 bases, and 3 bases stayed unmatched. There are 13 residues in the CDR3. Germline V gene lookup returns CDR1 SGHNT and CDR2 YYREEE (reference sequence). The CDR3 DNA follows: TGTGCCAGCAGCTCCGGACAGGGTTACGAGCAGTACTTC. Translating it yields CASSSGQGYEQYF. The entire variable domain, with the rest obtained from reference TRBV5-4 and TRBJ2-7, is as follows: ETGVTQSPTHLIKTRGQQVTLRCSSQSGHNTVSWYQQALGQGPQFIFQYYREEENGRGNFPPRFSGLQFPNYSSELNVNALELDDSALYLCASSSGQGYEQYFGPGTRLTVT.

The chain carries TRBV6-1 and TRBJ1-4; 7 bases match TRBD1. The CDR3 consists of 15 residues. Germline values: CDR1 MNHNS, CDR2 SASEGT. The J segment lost 8 bases and the V segment lost 2 bases, leaving 8 bases of the junction unmatched. CDR3 nucleotide sequence: TGTGCCAGCAGTGAAAGGACAGGAATTTGGGAAAAACTGTTTTTT. Its translation: CASSERTGIWEKLFF.

The chain is built from TRBV11-3 and TRBJ1-2; D not resolved. The CDR3 covers 17 residues. The V gene lost 5 bases and the J gene lost 1 base, with 20 bases spanning the gap. The germline V gene encodes CDR1 SGHNT and CDR2 YENEEA. In DNA, the CDR3 is TGTGCCAGCAGCCCTAATCGGAGGGTGGACCATAACTATGGCTACACCTTC. As protein: CASSPNRRVDHNYGYTF.

The CDR3 nucleotides are TGCGCCAGCAGCTACCGGACGGTCGAGACCCAGTACTTC. Its protein is CASSYRTVETQYF. The rearrangement joins TRBV5-1 to TRBJ2-5; D is ambiguous. V gave up 3 bases and J gave up 5 bases, with 11 bases separating them. Germline V gene sequence: CDR1 SGHRS, CDR2 YFSETQ. The CDR3 spans 13 residues.

CDR3 bases: TGTGCCACCAGCAGAGATGTAGCGGACACAGATACGCAGTATTTT. It codes for CATSRDVADTDTQYF. The genes are TRBV15 and TRBJ2-3; tentatively, D is TRBD2 (6 bases). The CDR3 is made up of 15 amino acids. Trimming took off 0 bases at V and 2 bases at J, with 9 bases between the two ends. Per the germline V gene, CDR1 is LNHNV and CDR2 is YYDKDF (reference sequence). The full variable domain, its missing parts supplied by reference TRBV15 and TRBJ2-3, is DAMVIQNPRYQVTQFGKPVTLSCSQTLNHNVMYWYQQKSSQAPKLLFHYYDKDFNNEADTPDNFQSRRPNTSFCFLDIRSPGLGDTAMYLCATSRDVADTDTQYFGPGTRLTVL.

The chain links TRBV2 to TRBJ2-7; D is perhaps TRBD2 (6 bases). Germline V gene lookup returns CDR1 SNHLY and CDR2 FYNNEI. The CDR3 has 14 amino acids. Trimming took off 5 bases at V and 3 bases at J, with 14 bases between the two ends. The CDR3 sequence: CASSPSGRGYEQYF. The CDR3 DNA reads as TGTGCCAGCAGTCCGAGCGGGCGGGGCTACGAGCAGTACTTC.

This chain connects TRBV4-3 to TRBJ2-5; 9 bases line up with TRBD2. Germline V lookup: CDR1 LGHNA, CDR2 YSLEER. The V and J ends lost 3 bases and 5 bases, in that order; junction bases with no gene match: 4. This CDR3 is 14 amino acids long. CDR3 sequence: CASSHSGSRETQYF. Written as DNA, the CDR3 is TGCGCCAGCAGCCATAGCGGGAGTCGCGAGACCCAGTACTTC.

V usage is TRBV7-2 and J usage is TRBJ2-1; D is possibly TRBD2 (5 bases). The CDR3 is 14 residues long. The V end was cut by 3 bases, the J end by 1 base, with 7 bases between. Germline values: CDR1 SGHTA, CDR2 FQGNSA. CDR3 DNA: TGTGCCAGCAGCTTCCCGGGGTCCTACAATGAGCAGTTCTTC. This translates into CASSFPGSYNEQFF.

This clone was recorded once. The genes are TRBV19 and TRBJ1-1; D gene uncertain. The V end was cut by 10 bases, the J end by 0 bases, with 12 bases between. Germline values: CDR1 LNHDA, CDR2 SQIVND (reference sequence). This CDR3 contains 13 residues. In nucleotides, the CDR3 is TGTGCCACCCGAGGACCGATGAACACTGAAGCTTTCTTT. Translation gives CATRGPMNTEAFF.

V usage is TRBV7-2 and J usage is TRBJ2-1; possibly TRBD1 for D (6 bases). Trimming stripped 3 bases from V and 3 bases from J, with 12 bases between. The CDR3 runs 15 residues. Germline V gene lookup returns CDR1 SGHTA and CDR2 FQGNSA. The CDR3 coding sequence is TGTGCCAGCAGCTTTGCAGGGGCCGGCTACAATGAGCAGTTCTTC. Translating gives CASSFAGAGYNEQFF.

This clone appeared once. The rearrangement uses TRBV7-8 and TRBJ1-2; possibly TRBD1 for D (5 bases). CDR1 and CDR2 from the germline V gene are SGHVS and FQNEAQ. V was trimmed by 5 bases and J by 3 bases, leaving 19 bases between them. The CDR3 consists of 16 residues. The CDR3 nucleotides are TGTGCCAGCAGCAAAGGGGTGGGGCCTCAAGACTATGGCTACACCTTC. Protein sequence: CASSKGVGPQDYGYTF.

The rearrangement joins TRBV6-6 to TRBJ2-7, with unresolved D. CDR3 length: 13 residues. Trimming removed 7 bases at V and 3 bases at J, with 13 bases between. Germline V gives CDR1 MNHNY, CDR2 SVGAGI (reference sequence). The CDR3, as DNA: TGTGCCAGCACCCAAAGCGCAGGCTACGAGCAGTACTTC. It translates to CASTQSAGYEQYF.

The chain has TRBV5-4 and TRBJ1-2; 10 bases agree with TRBD1. Germline loops: CDR1 SGHNT, CDR2 YYREEE (reference sequence). CDR3 length: 17 residues. With 4 bases clipped from V and 3 bases from J, the junction kept 12 bases outside the gene matches. The CDR3 DNA reads TGTGCCAGCAGCAGCCGCTTTAGGACAGGGGGTCACTATGGCTACACCTTC. Protein product: CASSSRFRTGGHYGYTF.

The chain uses TRBV7-2 and TRBJ2-7; a weak D match, TRBD1 (5 bases). Trimming pared 1 base from V and 6 bases from J, leaving 10 bases between. Germline CDR1 SGHTA, CDR2 FQGNSA. This CDR3 is built from 13 residues. CDR3 sequence: CASSLVFRVEQYF. CDR3 DNA sequence: TGTGCCAGCAGCTTAGTTTTCAGGGTCGAGCAGTACTTC.

This chain uses TRBV13 with TRBJ2-3, with 11 bases identical to TRBD2. V was clipped by 7 bases and J by 6 bases; unmatched bases: 3. The germline CDR1 and CDR2 sequences are PRHDT and FYEKMQ (reference sequence). There are 13 residues in the CDR3. CDR3 in DNA: TGTGCCAGCAAACTAGCGGGGGCGGATACGCAGTATTTT. It specifies CASKLAGADTQYF. Looking up the rest from reference TRBV13 and TRBJ2-3 gives the full variable domain: AAGVIQSPRHLIKEKRETATLKCYPIPRHDTVYWYQQGPGQDPQFLISFYEKMQSDKGSIPDRFSAQQFSDYHSELNMSSLELGDSALYFCASKLAGADTQYFGPGTRLTVL.

Only one count was recorded for this clone. The rearrangement uses TRBV4-3 and TRBJ1-2; no firm D call. Per the germline V gene, CDR1 is LGHNA and CDR2 is YSLEER. The CDR3 consists of 13 residues. With 5 bases removed from V and 3 bases from J, the gap between germline ends came to 10 bases. The DNA for the CDR3 is TGCGCCAGCAGCAAATCCGGGGACTATGGCTACACCTTC. It encodes CASSKSGDYGYTF.

The CDR3 region is CASSQPMGGQGGYNEQFF. The CDR3 region has the DNA TGCGCCAGCAGCCAACCCATGGGAGGACAGGGGGGATACAATGAGCAGTTCTTC. The chain recombines TRBV4-1 with TRBJ2-1, with 10 bases matching TRBD1. The germline gives CDR1 MGHRA, CDR2 YSYEKL. Trimming at V came to 2 bases and at J to 4 bases, leaving 11 bases not matched to a gene. CDR3 size: 18 residues.

J is TRBJ1-4 and V is TRBV25-1; D gene unclear. The germline V gene has CDR1 MGHDK and CDR2 SYGVNS. The ends were cut back, 1 base at V and 6 bases at J, with 12 bases in the middle. CDR3 length equals 15 residues. The CDR3 sequence is CASSEFPASDEKLFF. The CDR3 nucleotides read TGTGCCAGCAGTGAATTCCCAGCGAGCGATGAAAAACTGTTTTTT.

The V gene is TRBV7-2, the J gene TRBJ1-1; maybe TRBD1 (5 bases). The V and J ends lost 1 base and 1 base respectively, with 16 bases between them. The germline gives CDR1 SGHTA, CDR2 FQGNSA. The CDR3 length is 17 residues. CDR3 sequence: CASSLGGPGTPNTEAFF. In DNA, the CDR3 is TGTGCCAGCAGCTTAGGAGGGCCGGGGACGCCGAACACTGAAGCTTTCTTT.

In this sample, this clone is medium-sized (0.01 to 0.1%). The chain carries TRBV6-5 and TRBJ2-1; 7 nucleotides match TRBD1. Germline loops: CDR1 MNHEY, CDR2 SVGAGI. The CDR3 contains 15 residues. V trimming: 8 bases; J trimming: 6 bases; junction bases outside the gene matches: 13. CDR3 residues: CASHSLEGALNEQFF. As DNA, the CDR3 is TGTGCCAGCCATAGTCTCGAGGGGGCCCTCAATGAGCAGTTCTTC.

V usage is TRBV19 and J usage is TRBJ2-7, with D uncertain. The V and J ends lost 5 bases and 2 bases respectively, with 13 bases between them. Germline V gene lookup returns CDR1 LNHDA and CDR2 SQIVND (reference sequence). The CDR3 loop spans 14 amino acids. The CDR3 DNA reads as TGTGCCAGTAGTCCGAGAGTTGGGGCCTACGAGCAGTACTTC. Amino acids: CASSPRVGAYEQYF.

This chain uses TRBV6-5 with TRBJ1-6, with D uncertain. Germline CDR1 and CDR2: MNHEY and SVGAGI. V dropped 5 bases and J dropped 7 bases, with 12 bases sitting between them. This CDR3 comprises 14 residues. CDR3 coding DNA: TGTGCCAGCAGTATTTCCCGTGGGAATTCACCCCTCCACTTT. This sequence encodes CASSISRGNSPLHF.

In this sample, this clone turned up a few times. CDR3 region: CASSAGNTEAFF. The CDR3 region has the DNA TGTGCCAGCAGTGCCGGGAACACTGAAGCTTTCTTT. This chain joins TRBV28 and TRBJ1-1; D remains ambiguous. The V gene lost 5 bases and the J gene lost 1 base, with 5 bases spanning the gap. CDR1 and CDR2 (germline): MDHEN, SYDVKM. The length of the CDR3 is 12 residues. Using reference TRBV28 and TRBJ1-1 for the parts outside the CDR3, the full variable domain is DVKVTQSSRYLVKRTGEKVFLECVQDMDHENMFWYRQDPGLGLRLIYFSYDVKMKEKGDIPEGYSVSREKKERFSLILESASTNQTSMYLCASSAGNTEAFFGQGTRLTVV.

The gene calls are TRBV2 and TRBJ2-7; a weak D match, TRBD2 (5 bases). This CDR3 is built from 14 residues. V lost 0 bases and J lost 3, with 9 bases in between. The germline CDR1 and CDR2 sequences are SNHLY and FYNNEI. In DNA form, the CDR3 reads TGTGCCAGCAGTGAAGCGCCGGGGAGCTACGAGCAGTACTTC. Protein product: CASSEAPGSYEQYF.

J is TRBJ2-1 and V is TRBV27; TRBD2 agrees at 7 bases. J lost 8 bases, V lost 7 bases, and 11 bases had no gene match. CDR1 and CDR2 from the germline V gene are MNHEY and SMNVEV (reference sequence). This CDR3 contains 14 residues. CDR3 bases: TGTGCCAGCACCCCCGGACTAGATTCCTATGAGCAGTTCTTC. Translation: CASTPGLDSYEQFF.

This clone was found once. The V gene is TRBV4-3, the J gene TRBJ2-7; no clear D gene. V was cut by 0 bases and J by 2 bases, with 17 bases left in between. Germline CDR1 reads LGHNA; CDR2 reads YSLEER. The CDR3 spans 17 residues. CDR3 protein: CASSQDLYGASPYEQYF. The CDR3 nucleotides are TGCGCCAGCAGCCAAGATCTATATGGTGCCTCCCCCTACGAGCAGTACTTC.

This chain uses TRBV9 with TRBJ1-2, with D possibly being TRBD1 (6 bases). The CDR3 spans 16 residues. V was clipped by 0 bases and J by 4 bases, with 16 bases between them. CDR1 is SGDLS and CDR2 is YYNGEE in the germline V gene. CDR3 sequence reads: CASSVGFLRGSYGYTF. CDR3 DNA: TGTGCCAGCAGCGTAGGATTCCTCAGGGGATCCTATGGCTACACCTTC.